This TCR beta chain comes out of a study of OX40 agonist ivuxolimab in advanced cancers. Study as a whole: Those enrolled were less than 85% male, with a mean age of around 55 years and ages from roughly 20 to 85. Whole-study findings and limits: Dosing at 0.1 to 3.0 mg/kg was accompanied by clonal expansion of CD4+ and CD8+ blood T cells by week 6.

Trimming removed 5 bases at V and 0 bases at J, with 17 bases between. Germline V lookup: CDR1 SGHAT, CDR2 FQNNGV. The CDR3 loop spans 18 amino acids. Some clones are missing from TCRdb's copy, which holds only in-frame ones; the method was immunoSEQ multiplex PCR. This table holds roughly 110,000 clones, approximately 90% found once. Note on this clone: Its target is unknown.

The sequenced sample was CD4+ or CD8+ T cells sorted from blood, obtained in a trial of the OX40 agonist ivuxolimab. This chain connects TRBV11-2 to TRBJ1-6; no clear D gene. The source of this sequence is an adult with an advanced solid tumor such as melanoma, head and neck, liver or kidney cancer. The chain's CDR3 is CASSPPTIASSYNSPLHF. The CDR3 bases are TGTGCCAGCAGCCCACCCACAATTGCGAGCTCCTATAATTCACCCCTCCACTTT.